These 21 T cell receptor beta chains share one sample of origin, sequenced in a study of T cells in Graves' hyperthyroidism and ophthalmopathy. The source material, RNA transcripts, was used to amplify TCR beta CDR3 regions. With the HTBI primer set, the TCR CDR3 went through a first round of RT-PCR. TCRdb redid the calling of the multiplex PCR reads with MiXCR, one entry per CDR3 protein. The sample lists 550,000 to 600,000 distinct CDR3 sequences, 16% occurring once. Sequenced sample: blood. The receptors were sampled from a young woman with Graves' hyperthyroidism.

The CDR3 loop reads CASSLNRVSGLYEQYF. For the CDR3, the DNA is TGTGCCAGCAGCTTAAACCGAGTGAGCGGGCTTTACGAGCAGTACTTC. The gene calls are TRBV7-2 and TRBJ2-7; D perhaps matches TRBD2 (6 bases). Looked up from germline, CDR1 is SGHTA and CDR2 is FQGNSA. The CDR3 has 16 amino acids. Between the trimmed V and J ends, which lost 2 bases and 4 bases, there was a span of 18 bases.

V gene TRBV9 combines with J gene TRBJ1-2; D possibly corresponds to TRBD1 (6 bases). Trimming cost V 2 bases and J 2 bases, with 13 bases left between them. CDR3 size: 15 residues. The germline CDR1 and CDR2 sequences are SGDLS and YYNGEE. Here the CDR3 reads CASSVSGARNYGYTF. DNA for the CDR3: TGTGCCAGCAGCGTGTCAGGGGCACGGAACTATGGCTACACCTTC.

This clonotype has a handful of counts. This rearrangement joins TRBV18 to TRBJ2-4; D not certain. Germline V lookup: CDR1 KGHSH, CDR2 LQKENI. V was trimmed by 2 bases and J by 0 bases, leaving 8 bases between them. The CDR3 length is 15 residues. This CDR3 is CASSPDQLAKNIQYF. For the CDR3, the DNA is TGTGCCAGCTCACCAGACCAGTTAGCCAAAAACATTCAGTACTTC.

This chain connects TRBV28 to TRBJ2-7; TRBD1 agrees at 8 bases. The CDR3 is made up of 15 amino acids. Germline CDR1 is MDHEN and CDR2 is SYDVKM. Trimming at V came to 3 bases and at J to 1 base, leaving 5 bases not matched to a gene. The CDR3 is CASSFSQGASYEQYF. The CDR3 nucleotides are TGTGCCAGCAGTTTTTCCCAGGGGGCTTCCTACGAGCAGTACTTC.

The sample holds many counts of this clonotype. The chain joins TRBV20-1 to TRBJ2-1, with TRBD2 identical over 7 bases. Germline-derived CDR1 and CDR2 are DFQATT and SNEGSKA (reference sequence). CDR3 length: 15 residues. After removal of 3 bases from V and 0 bases from J, the junction contained 5 bases not matched to a gene. CDR3 sequence (DNA): TGCAGTGCTAGCACTAGCGTTAGCTCCTACAATGAGCAGTTCTTC. This gives the protein CSASTSVSSYNEQFF.

The V and J genes are TRBV7-9 and TRBJ1-4, with D uncertain. The germline V gene has CDR1 SEHNR and CDR2 FQNEAQ (reference sequence). The ends were cut back, 2 bases at V and 4 bases at J, with 14 bases in the middle. The CDR3 contains 16 residues. The CDR3 DNA sequence: TGTGCCAGCAGCTTATTCCACGCGGACTTTAATGAAAAACTGTTTTTT. It specifies CASSLFHADFNEKLFF.

In its sample, this clonotype was seen a few times. The chain has TRBV5-1 and TRBJ2-7, with TRBD1 matching 12 bases. From germline, CDR1 is SGHRS and CDR2 YFSETQ. Trimming took 4 bases from V and 2 from J; bases not matched to a gene: 4. This CDR3 has 15 residues. CDR3 coding DNA: TGCGCCAGCAGCGCGGGACAGGGGGCGACCTACGAGCAGTACTTC. This codes for CASSAGQGATYEQYF.

This clonotype was counted ten times or more. The chain has TRBV12-5 and TRBJ1-1; no definite D call. This CDR3 region has 14 residues. The V and J ends lost 4 bases and 2 bases respectively, with 11 bases between them. CDR1 and CDR2 from the germline V gene are LGHNT and FRNRAP. The CDR3 here is CASGSVQLNTEAFF. The CDR3 DNA is TGTGCTAGTGGTTCAGTACAGCTAAACACTGAAGCTTTCTTT.

This clonotype appeared a few times. This sequence joins TRBV29-1 and TRBJ1-2; D perhaps matches TRBD1 (5 bases). The CDR3 is 14 residues long. The ends were cut back, 4 bases at V and 7 bases at J, with 19 bases in the middle. CDR1 is SQVTM and CDR2 is ANQGSEA in the germline V gene. The CDR3 DNA sequence: TGCAGCGTTGTAAAGGCAGGGCGCAGAGGTGGCTACACCTTC. Its translation: CSVVKAGRRGGYTF.

This clonotype has ten or more counts. The V and J genes are TRBV7-9 and TRBJ2-7; no firm D call. CDR3 size: 18 residues. From germline, CDR1 is SEHNR and CDR2 FQNEAQ (reference sequence). V dropped 2 bases and J dropped 3 bases, with 23 bases sitting between them. Here the CDR3 DNA reads TGTGCCAGCAGCTTAATGTACCCCGAGGCTGGGGTTAGCTACGAGCAGTACTTC. Its protein is CASSLMYPEAGVSYEQYF.

This clonotype was counted a few times. The chain couples TRBV3-1 to TRBJ1-1; D unresolved. The CDR3 is 15 residues long. V was pared by 2 bases and J by 6 bases, with 16 bases between. Germline V gives CDR1 LGHDT, CDR2 YNNKEL (reference sequence). CDR3 amino acids: CASSQSPGQRAEAFF. In nucleotides, the CDR3 is TGTGCCAGCAGCCAAAGCCCGGGTCAACGGGCTGAAGCTTTCTTT.

Many counts were recorded for this clonotype. The chain carries TRBV28 and TRBJ2-1, with a possible D match to TRBD1 (5 bases). This CDR3 has 15 amino acids. Deletions cut 8 bases from V and 8 bases from J, with 22 bases between. Germline lookup yields CDR1 MDHEN and CDR2 SYDVKM. The CDR3: CASGIQVAQMYEQFF. The CDR3 DNA reads as TGTGCCAGCGGGATACAGGTTGCCCAAATGTATGAGCAGTTCTTC.

V and J are TRBV6-2 or TRBV6-3 and TRBJ1-2; no clear D. Trimming removed 4 bases at V and 4 bases at J, with 10 bases between. The CDR3 extends over 13 amino acids. Germline V gene lookup returns CDR1 MNHEY and CDR2 SVGEGT. This CDR3 is CASSSVLSYGYTF. CDR3 in DNA: TGTGCCAGCAGTTCAGTCCTGTCCTATGGCTACACCTTC.

The V call is TRBV5-1, the J call TRBJ2-5, with D possibly being TRBD2 (6 bases). Trimming removed 3 bases at V and 5 bases at J, with 14 bases between. There are 14 residues in the CDR3. Germline lookup yields CDR1 SGHRS and CDR2 YFSETQ. As DNA, the CDR3 is TGCGCCAGCAGCTCGGGAGCTGGGGGGGAGACCCAGTACTTC. As protein: CASSSGAGGETQYF. Using reference TRBV5-1 and TRBJ2-5 for the parts outside the CDR3, the full variable domain is KAGVTQTPRYLIKTRGQQVTLSCSPISGHRSVSWYQQTPGQGLQFLFEYFSETQRNKGNFPGRFSGRQFSNSRSEMNVSTLELGDSALYLCASSSGAGGETQYFGPGTRLLVL.

In its sample, this clonotype was seen many times. J is TRBJ1-6 and V is TRBV11-2, with 10 bases lining up with TRBD1. Germline V gives CDR1 SGHAT, CDR2 FQNNGV. The CDR3 has 14 residues. V was clipped by 3 bases and J by 10 bases; unmatched bases: 3. As DNA, the CDR3 is TGTGCCAGCAGCTTGGGACAGGGGCGCTCACCCCTCCACTTT. It is translated as CASSLGQGRSPLHF.

This clonotype was recorded a few times. The chain couples TRBV3-1 to TRBJ1-2; no definite D call. The CDR3 covers 16 residues. The germline V gene has CDR1 LGHDT and CDR2 YNNKEL (reference sequence). Trimming shortened V by 2 bases and J by 0 bases, and 13 bases separated the two germline ends. CDR3 DNA: TGTGCCAGCAGCCAAACGGGATCCGGCGCTAACTATGGCTACACCTTC. Translation: CASSQTGSGANYGYTF. The variable domain in full, with the rest retrieved from reference TRBV3-1 and TRBJ1-2, is DTAVSQTPKYLVTQMGNDKSIKCEQNLGHDTMYWYKQDSKKFLKIMFSYNNKELIINETVPNRFSPKSPDKAHLNLHINSLELGDSAVYFCASSQTGSGANYGYTFGSGTRLTVV.

This clonotype was counted many times. V and J are TRBV20-1 and TRBJ2-2, with D maybe TRBD2 (6 bases). The CDR3 has 16 residues. V dropped 6 bases and J dropped 5 bases, with 22 bases sitting between them. Germline V gene lookup returns CDR1 DFQATT and CDR2 SNEGSKA (reference sequence). In nucleotides, the CDR3 is TGCAGTGCGCTCGGCGGTTCGGGAGTTGGGACCGGGGAGCTGTTTTTT. It codes for CSALGGSGVGTGELFF.

This clonotype was found a few times. This chain connects TRBV19 to TRBJ1-4, with 10 bases fitting TRBD1. The CDR3 is 16 residues long. V lost 3 bases to trimming and J lost 7 bases; unmatched junction nucleotides: 8. Germline CDR1 is LNHDA and CDR2 is SQIVND (reference sequence). The CDR3 coding sequence is TGTGCCAGTAGTATCGACAGGGGGCGTTTTGGTGAAAAACTGTTTTTT. This sequence encodes CASSIDRGRFGEKLFF.

V and J are TRBV3-2 and TRBJ2-7. TRBV3-2 represents a pseudogene. CDR3 length: 14 amino acids. The CDR3 loop is CASPITGNSYEQYF. The CDR3 nucleotides read TGTGCCAGTCCGATAACGGGCAACTCCTACGAGCAGTACTTC.

The V and J genes are TRBV9 and TRBJ2-3; 9 nucleotides align to TRBD2. Germline CDR1 SGDLS, CDR2 YYNGEE. The CDR3 totals 16 residues. After removal of 1 base from V and 5 bases from J, the junction contained 8 bases not matched to a gene. The CDR3 loop is CASSVWAGGPGDTQYF. The CDR3 nucleotides read TGTGCCAGCAGCGTATGGGCGGGGGGGCCGGGAGATACGCAGTATTTT.

This clonotype occurred once. The chain links TRBV12-3 or TRBV12-4 to TRBJ2-1; D is possibly TRBD2 (6 bases). There are 13 residues in the CDR3. V lost 5 bases and J lost 5, with 10 bases in between. CDR3 in amino acids: CASSVQRDNEQFF. In DNA form, the CDR3 reads TGTGCCAGCAGTGTACAGCGGGACAATGAGCAGTTCTTC.